This T cell receptor beta chain derives from a study of cytomegalovirus exposure and HLA in healthy donors (dated by TCRdb to the late 2010s). Background for the entire study: In an earlier analysis of under 600 of the donors, approximately 260 Gb of sequence data and 90 million to 130 million unique TCR beta sequences from roughly 200 million T cells were reported. Roughly 300 gigabases of sequencing data and around 85 million unique TCR sequences made up an early release that covered nearly 650 HLA-typed donors. Among the roughly 390 genotyped donors, approximately 76% belonged to the genetic ancestry cluster associated with self-reported Caucasian donors. The study aimed to test whether signatures of past pathogen exposure could be identified by cataloging public T cell receptors. Using immunosequencing, the study profiled T cell repertoires from 640 or so subjects and related those repertoires to cytomegalovirus serostatus. In addition to the first cohort of roughly 670 subjects, a separate validation cohort of 100 to 150 different subjects was used. To predict cytomegalovirus infection status, the study combined high-throughput TCR immunosequencing, statistical association of individual TCRs with disease status, and machine learning. A later analysis re-analyzed previously published TCR beta repertoires from hundreds of donors and added high-resolution HLA genotyping to study TCR occurrence patterns. Rather than drawing on any new phenotypic data, the later analysis identified candidate immune exposures from TCR beta sequences and the way those sequences occurred across donors. An earlier analysis of around 580 of the donors used high-throughput TCR beta sequencing to judge whether each TCR beta V gene segment behaved as functional or pseudogenic. Donor age, sex, ethnicity and CMV serostatus were collected together with the repertoire data. Genome-wide SNP genotypes for about 60% of the 666 donors were used in a later genetic analysis, which treated that subset as a discovery cohort. Every discovery cohort repertoire had been produced on one sequencing platform. HLA typing covered class I and class II loci at four-digit resolution. Typing coverage varied by locus: about 629-640 donors for A, B, C, DRB1 and DQB1; under 550 for DQA1; about 600 for DPA1; about 450 for DPB1. About five DR-DQ haplotypes were treated as single units for association and clustering because of strong linkage in the cohort. Among about 400 genotyped donors of the cohort, an average of roughly 230,000 unique TCR beta nucleotide sequences was sequenced per donor, of which 15% to 20% were non-productive.

The cohort consisted of fewer than 700 healthy bone marrow donors. Cohort members were all nominally healthy when sampled, although unrecorded immune exposures were likely present. Of the 666 cohort members, about 290 had a positive CMV serostatus and about 360 had a negative one, while no CMV serostatus was recorded for the donor. Every donor gave a peripheral blood sample, and the peripheral blood mononuclear cells from that sample were used for TCR beta sequencing. The Qiagen DNeasy Blood Extraction Kit was used to extract genomic DNA from the blood cell samples. Results and caveats for the whole study, not just this receptor: It was suggested by the authors that the approach could potentially be generalized to other disease states and immunological phenotypes. In a later analysis, several top co-occurrence clusters were reported to appear linked to parvovirus B19, influenza, CMV and Epstein-Barr virus. In a later analysis, the rate of TCR association differed among HLA loci, with DRB1 alleles having the most associated TCRs and HLA-C alleles having the fewest. CMV serostatus was the only immune exposure information available for the cohort. A later analysis found that most CMV-associated TCR beta chains appeared HLA-restricted, with HLA associations seemingly driven largely by CMV exposure. Correlated functional status among segregating V segments might reflect linkage disequilibrium, but an unknown experimental factor could not be ruled out. Presence/absence analyses assumed roughly uniform sequencing depth across donors, an assumption that may not hold. In vitro tests confirmed that a few of the cytomegalovirus-associated TCR beta chains recognize cytomegalovirus antigens. In the study, approximately 160 TCR beta chains were listed as associated with cytomegalovirus. A further reported finding was that TCR beta sequences accurately predicted the HLA-A and HLA-B alleles for most subjects in the first cohort. While some public TCRs were present in many individuals, most TCR sequences turned up only very rarely across donors. The cohort was sequenced for TCR beta chains only, and without alpha or paired-chain data the features that could be detected were limited. In a later analysis, HLA-associated TCR beta chains showed more clonal expansion and lower generation probabilities than non-associated chains that were equally common. In a later analysis, more than 15,000 TCR beta sequences were associated with specific HLA alleles at a false discovery rate of 0.05. A cluster of highly shared sequence variants was judged likely to represent a technical artifact of the sequencing pipeline. Because some donors lacked HLA typing at each locus, the association tests relied only on the typed subset. Cytomegalovirus status was reported to be diagnosed by the classifier with high specificity and sensitivity in both the original and validation cohorts. When HLA alleles, especially DR and DQ, strongly co-occurred, TCR associations were difficult to assign to individual alleles. V-gene and J-gene trimming of TCR beta chains was associated with a missense DCLRE1C variant in a later genetic analysis, and the association was replicated in an independent cohort. In an earlier analysis of around 600 of the donors, most TCR beta V segments appeared in productive rearrangements about 90% or about 30% of the time, broadly matching IMGT annotations. In a later genetic analysis, fewer N-insertions in productive TCRs were reported among donors in an Asian-associated ancestry cluster than the roughly 710-donor mean. The earlier analysis of fewer than 750 of the donors excluded some 15 rarely observed V segments, including chromosome 9 orphons, because counts were too low.

This clone was seen ten or more times. It lacks a known antigen. Base-call qualities are not available, and no considerably larger clone is one nucleotide away. Library method: the immunoSEQ multiplex PCR assay. For the multiplex PCR, a mixture combining 60 forward primers for TCR Vbeta segments and 13 reverse primers for TCR Jbeta segments was used. A multiplex PCR assay on genomic DNA amplified the CDR3 region of rearranged TCR beta genes. On the Illumina HiSeq System, the amplified TCR beta libraries were sequenced as 87-base-pair reads. Under the source paper's analysis protocol: A later analysis tallied tens of millions of unique TCR beta chains across the 600 to 700 repertoires, and about 12 million of those chains were shared by two or more donors. Raw reads were error-corrected and collapsed into unique sequences by a nearest-neighbor algorithm in which closely related sequences were merged to remove PCR and sequencing errors. CDR3 sequences were aligned to IMGT reference sequences to assign V, D and J gene segments. For a sequence to be retained, a match of at least six nucleotides to both a V gene segment and a J gene segment was required. Rearrangements were called productive when the CDR3 lacked stop codons and stayed in frame with V and J; all others were non-productive. Following IMGT convention, CDR3 was defined as the stretch from the second conserved V-encoded cysteine to the conserved J-encoded phenylalanine. Sequences without an unambiguous match to a single V gene segment were excluded from the earlier analysis of about 630 of the donors. An earlier analysis of around 600 of the donors classified V segments as functional when productive rearrangements were above 56.7% and as segregating when the standard deviation between donors was above 5%. To diagnose cytomegalovirus status from the catalog of TCR beta chain sequences, a statistical classification framework was built. In a later analysis, V and J genes were assigned by comparing TCR nucleotide sequences against IMGT/GENE-DB human TR gene sequences. Using the TCRdist pipeline, a later analysis assigned CDR3 sequences along with most-parsimonious VDJ recombination scenarios. In a later analysis, every TCR beta chain was defined by the combination of its CDR3 amino acid sequence and its V-gene family, and reads without a unique V-gene family were dropped. As a way to deal with suspected cross-contamination and a sequencing artifact, a later analysis dropped 450 to 700 nucleotide sequences that were highly shared and had low generation probability. In a later analysis, a clonal expansion index for each public chain was calculated from normalized within-repertoire ranks of inferred template counts. In a later analysis, generation probabilities were computed using a VDJ recombination model fitted to out-of-frame rearrangements, and the results were checked against IGoR. In a later analysis, hypergeometric tests were used to score TCR-TCR, TCR-HLA and TCR-CMV co-occurrence, with a repertoire-size bias correction applied to TCR pairs. A later analysis estimated false discovery rates by permuting HLA or CMV assignments 20 times. In a later analysis, co-occurring TCRs were grouped using DBSCAN, with TCRdist sequence similarity added in when clustering inside HLA-allele-positive subsets. Co-occurrence clustering excluded repertoires with fewer than 30,000 or more than 120,000 public chains, plus five with anomalous nucleotide sharing. TCRdb retrieved this table from immuneACCESS and kept in-frame rearrangements only. Not all clones are present; in checked studies, unresolved V genes account for under half, and no reason is known for the remainder. V, J and clone size are those of that table, while D and trimming were read from the DNA. The sample records some 120,000 clones, just under 75% of which are singletons. The ten largest clones capture 2% to 2.5% of the sample.

The receptor's source is a human donor in good health. The sequenced material came from PBMCs.

The CDR3 reads CASSLTLGNIQYF. The bases read TGTGCCAGCAGCTTGACTCTCGGAAACATTCAGTACTTC. In this chain, TRBV7-2 is recombined with TRBJ2-4; no confident D gene assignment can be made. The germline ends are 9 bases apart after V is trimmed by 3 bases and J by 6 bases. The germline V gene specifies SGHTA as CDR1 and FQGNSA as CDR2. The CDR3 runs 13 amino acids, cysteine and phenylalanine included. Solely the CDR3 DNA is kept, with 39 bases framed from the first base.